A single sample gave rise to the 26 T cell receptor beta chains below, sequenced in a study of T cells expressing NK-cell markers. Following a re-call of the 5' RACE reads, TCRdb has one entry per CDR3 protein and lacks DNA. The table lists about 260,000 distinct CDR3 sequences. Sequenced input: blood T cells: a sorted CD56 or NKG2C T cell subset, CD4+ or CD8+ T cells, or bulk PBMC T cells (not recorded which). These receptor sequences come from a man younger than 35 in good health.

This sequence joins TRBV18 and TRBJ2-6; TCRdb designates TRBD1, a call that cannot be tested without DNA. CDR3 length: 20 residues. Germline V gene sequence: CDR1 KGHSH, CDR2 LQKENI. The chain's CDR3 is CASSPGTILRTGGQANVLTF.

This chain connects TRBV6-2 or TRBV6-3 to TRBJ1-6. The CDR3 loop spans 11 amino acids. Germline CDR1 MNHEY, CDR2 SVGEGT. The CDR3 sequence is CASSRNSPLHF.

The genes are TRBV6-5 and TRBJ2-1. The CDR3 has 16 amino acids. Germline V gene sequence: CDR1 MNHEY, CDR2 SVGAGI. This chain's CDR3 is CASSYGVRNSYNEQFF.

The V call is TRBV29-1, the J call TRBJ2-1; TCRdb calls TRBD1, which cannot be checked without DNA. The CDR3 runs to 13 residues. CDR1 is SQVTM and CDR2 is ANQGSEA in the germline V gene. The CDR3 sequence is CSVVGTGVNEQFF.

The V call is TRBV20-1, the J call TRBJ1-1; there is no DNA to check the TCRdb D call of TRBD1. Germline loops: CDR1 DFQATT, CDR2 SNEGSKA (reference sequence). The CDR3 contains 13 residues. The CDR3 reads CSAKARINTEAFF.

CDR3 in amino acids: CSARQGGSDTQYF. The chain recombines TRBV20-1 with TRBJ2-3; TCRdb names TRBD2, which stays unverified in the absence of DNA. The CDR3 spans 13 residues. Germline V lookup: CDR1 DFQATT, CDR2 SNEGSKA (reference sequence).

J is TRBJ2-3 and V is TRBV24-1; TCRdb's D call, TRBD1, is unchecked because there is no DNA. In germline, CDR1 is KGHDR, CDR2 SFDVKD. CDR3 length equals 16 residues. The CDR3 spells CATSDRTGPRTDTQYF.

The V call is TRBV27, the J call TRBJ2-1; lacking DNA, the TRBD2 call made by TCRdb goes unchecked. CDR1 is MNHEY and CDR2 is SMNVEV in the germline V gene (reference sequence). CDR3 length: 15 amino acids. This CDR3 is CASSPGTDLRNEQFF.

The rearrangement joins TRBV20-1 to TRBJ2-7; the TRBD2 assignment by TCRdb is unverifiable without DNA. Germline assignment: CDR1 DFQATT and CDR2 SNEGSKA (reference sequence). The CDR3 totals 14 residues. CDR3 loop: CSARPRRGGYEQYF.

J is TRBJ2-2 and V is TRBV30; TCRdb's D call, TRBD1, is unchecked because there is no DNA. The germline V gene encodes CDR1 GTSNPN and CDR2 SVGIG (reference sequence). The CDR3 extends over 17 amino acids. This chain's CDR3 is CAWSPPRRDRVTGELFF.

CDR3 amino acids: CASSYSAGPSGNTIYF. This chain uses TRBV6-5 with TRBJ1-3; TCRdb picks TRBD1, but there is no DNA to check that call. The CDR3 sequence is 16 residues long. Germline CDR1 reads MNHEY; CDR2 reads SVGAGI.

The gene calls are TRBV4-2 and TRBJ2-3; TCRdb picks TRBD2, but there is no DNA to check that call. CDR1 and CDR2 (germline): LGHNA, YNFKEQ. This CDR3 is built from 16 residues. The CDR3 is CASSRQGEVAADTQYF.

This sequence joins TRBV6-5 and TRBJ1-2; the D gene TCRdb calls, TRBD1, cannot be checked with no DNA. Germline CDR1 reads MNHEY; CDR2 reads SVGAGI. CDR3 length: 18 amino acids. The CDR3 is CASSYANLRSTRGRGYTF.

This rearrangement joins TRBV6-6 to TRBJ1-3. The CDR3 spans 13 residues. Looked up from germline, CDR1 is MNHNY and CDR2 is SVGAGI (reference sequence). The CDR3 sequence is CASHGRSGNTIYF.

V and J are TRBV12-5 and TRBJ2-5; TCRdb's D call of TRBD2 is untestable without DNA. The germline V gene has CDR1 LGHNT and CDR2 FRNRAP. This CDR3 is built from 13 residues. Here the CDR3 reads CASGSAGSETQYF.

The genes are TRBV6-1 and TRBJ2-2. Germline V gene data show CDR1 as MNHNS and CDR2 as SASEGT. This CDR3 is built from 13 residues. The CDR3: CASRPRNDGELFF.

This sequence joins TRBV20-1 and TRBJ2-4; the D call from TCRdb, TRBD1, cannot be confirmed without DNA. Germline assignment: CDR1 DFQATT and CDR2 SNEGSKA (reference sequence). The CDR3 consists of 13 residues. CDR3 amino acids: CGVTGQRGNIQYF.

The J gene is TRBJ2-3, the V gene TRBV24-1; TCRdb gives TRBD1 as the D gene, but with no DNA this cannot be confirmed. Germline CDR1 reads KGHDR; CDR2 reads SFDVKD. The CDR3 has 14 residues. This chain's CDR3 is CATSDPLTGGLQYF.

This chain joins TRBV7-8 and TRBJ2-2. CDR1 is SGHVS, CDR2 FQNEAQ, per germline. The CDR3 is 14 amino acids. CDR3 amino acids: CASSQIHGTGELFF.

This chain connects TRBV7-2 to TRBJ2-5. Germline CDR1 and CDR2: SGHTA and FQGNSA. The CDR3 is 13 residues long. The CDR3 loop reads CASSLGSRETQYF.

This chain uses TRBV10-3 with TRBJ2-1; TCRdb picks TRBD2, but there is no DNA to check that call. The CDR3 is 17 amino acids. Germline V gene lookup returns CDR1 ENHRY and CDR2 SYGVKD. CDR3 sequence reads: CAIMGLAGETGDNEQFF.

V usage is TRBV25-1 and J usage is TRBJ1-5. CDR1 MGHDK and CDR2 SYGVNS come from the germline V gene. The CDR3 length is 14 residues. The CDR3 is CASSEWGPNQPQHF.

This rearrangement joins TRBV4-2 to TRBJ2-7. Germline CDR1 is LGHNA and CDR2 is YNFKEQ. The CDR3 is 16 amino acids. This CDR3 is CASSPQPYSKGYEQYF.

This chain uses TRBV12-3 or TRBV12-4 with TRBJ2-7; TCRdb's assignment of TRBD2 cannot be checked, as there is no DNA. The CDR3 has 14 residues. The CDR3 loop reads CASSFQAGSYEQYF.

The chain has TRBV7-2 and TRBJ2-3. CDR1 and CDR2 from the germline V gene are SGHTA and FQGNSA. The CDR3 loop spans 15 amino acids. The CDR3 loop is CASSLQQISTDTQYF.

This CDR3 reads CASTTSGNYGYTF. This chain links TRBV12-3 or TRBV12-4 with TRBJ1-2; TCRdb selects TRBD1, and the lack of DNA leaves this call unchecked. The CDR3 is made up of 13 amino acids.